This is a list of T cell receptor beta chains from one sample in a study of identical twins. TCRdb redid the calling of the 5' RACE reads with MiXCR, one entry per CDR3 protein. The top ten hold 6% to 9% of the sample, which has 300,000 to 400,000 distinct CDR3 sequences, 12% seen once. This sample was also put to use in a study of yellow fever vaccine responses in identical twins.

Sequencing was performed on CD8+ T cells sorted from blood. All receptors come from a woman younger than 35 in good health. The CDR3 runs from the conserved cysteine through the conserved F or W. The D gene is left open where the match is weak. Expanded clones are given a class, and other clones once, few, many or no size at all.

j_gene: TRBJ2-7
v_gene: TRBV11-2
abundance: -
d_gene: TRBD1
CDR3nt: TGTGCCAGCAGCTTAGCCAGAGACAGGGACGAGCAGTACTTC
CDR3aa: CASSLARDRDEQYF

j_gene: TRBJ2-1
v_gene: TRBV5-1
abundance: many
d_gene: TRBD2
CDR3nt: TGCGCCAGCAGCCCGGCCGGGACTACCAATGAGCAGTTCTTC
CDR3aa: CASSPAGTTNEQFF

j_gene: TRBJ2-3
v_gene: TRBV20-1
abundance: few
d_gene: TRBD2
CDR3nt: TGCAGTGCTAGAGACAACAAACTAGCGGCCCTTTGGGCAGATACGCAGTATTTT
CDR3aa: CSARDNKLAALWADTQYF

j_gene: TRBJ2-1
v_gene: TRBV12-3/TRBV12-4
abundance: many
d_gene: TRBD1
CDR3nt: TGTGCCAGCAGTACCACGACAGGGAAGACCTTCGATGAGCAGTTCTTC
CDR3aa: CASSTTTGKTFDEQFF

j_gene: TRBJ2-7
v_gene: TRBV6-5
abundance: few
d_gene: TRBD2
CDR3nt: TGTGCGGGAGGGAATGGACACGAGCAGTACTTC
CDR3aa: CAGGNGHEQYF

j_gene: TRBJ2-7
v_gene: TRBV29-1
abundance: few
d_gene: -
CDR3nt: TGCAGCGTTGAGATCGCAGTATCAGCCTCCTACGAGCAGTACTTC
CDR3aa: CSVEIAVSASYEQYF

j_gene: TRBJ2-5
v_gene: TRBV7-3
abundance: few
d_gene: TRBD1
CDR3nt: TGTGCCAGCAGCTCCGTCCCGGGACAGGGTTGGACAGAGACCCAGTACTTC
CDR3aa: CASSSVPGQGWTETQYF

j_gene: TRBJ1-6
v_gene: TRBV4-1
abundance: many
d_gene: -
CDR3nt: TGCGCCAGCAGCCAACGCGACTCCTATAATTCACCCCTCCACTTT
CDR3aa: CASSQRDSYNSPLHF

j_gene: TRBJ2-5
v_gene: TRBV6-1
abundance: few
d_gene: -
CDR3nt: TGTGCCAGCAGAGCCGGACCCGGGGAGACCCAGTACTTC
CDR3aa: CASRAGPGETQYF

j_gene: TRBJ2-1
v_gene: TRBV2
abundance: few
d_gene: -
CDR3nt: TGTGCCAGCCCAGGAGGGATGTACAATGAGCAGTTCTTC
CDR3aa: CASPGGMYNEQFF

j_gene: TRBJ2-7
v_gene: TRBV6-5
abundance: many
d_gene: -
CDR3nt: TGTGCCAGCAGTTACTCAGGGGGAGGTGAGCAGTACTTC
CDR3aa: CASSYSGGGEQYF

j_gene: TRBJ2-1
v_gene: TRBV7-3
abundance: -
d_gene: TRBD2
CDR3nt: TGTGCCAGCAGCTTAAGCGGGAGCTCTATTAATGAGCAGTTCTTC
CDR3aa: CASSLSGSSINEQFF

j_gene: TRBJ1-2
v_gene: TRBV9
abundance: once
d_gene: TRBD1
CDR3nt: TGTGCCAGCAGCGTAGCGGGGAGGGGACAGGGTCGCGGCTACACCTTC
CDR3aa: CASSVAGRGQGRGYTF

j_gene: TRBJ2-1
v_gene: TRBV9
abundance: few
d_gene: TRBD2
CDR3nt: TGTGCCAGCAGCCAAACGGGACTAGCCGATATCTACAATGAGCAGTTCTTC
CDR3aa: CASSQTGLADIYNEQFF